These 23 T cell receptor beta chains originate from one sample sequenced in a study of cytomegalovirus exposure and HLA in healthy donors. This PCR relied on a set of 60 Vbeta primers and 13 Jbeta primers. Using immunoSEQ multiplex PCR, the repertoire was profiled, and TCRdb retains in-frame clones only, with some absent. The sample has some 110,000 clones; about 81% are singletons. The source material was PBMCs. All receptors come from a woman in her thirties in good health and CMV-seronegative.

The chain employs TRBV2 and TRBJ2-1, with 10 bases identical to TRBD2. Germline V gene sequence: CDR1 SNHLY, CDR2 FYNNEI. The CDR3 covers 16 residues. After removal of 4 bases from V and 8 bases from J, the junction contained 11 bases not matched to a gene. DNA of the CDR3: TGTGCCAGCAGTGGGCCTAGCGGGAGACGGGCATATGAGCAGTTCTTC. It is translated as CASSGPSGRRAYEQFF.

CDR3 nucleotides: TGTGCCAGCACCCCACTCTACGAGCAGTACTTC. This sequence encodes CASTPLYEQYF. The chain employs TRBV6-8 and TRBJ2-7; the D is unclear. Germline lookup yields CDR1 MNHGY and CDR2 SAAAGT. This CDR3 spans 11 amino acids. Trimming shortened V by 7 bases and J by 3 bases, and 7 bases separated the two germline ends.

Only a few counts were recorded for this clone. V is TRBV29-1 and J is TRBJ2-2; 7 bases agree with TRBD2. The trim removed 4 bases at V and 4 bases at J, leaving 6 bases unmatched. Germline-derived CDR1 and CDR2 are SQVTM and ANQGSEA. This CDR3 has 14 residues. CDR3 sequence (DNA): TGCAGCGTTGGAGAGGTAGCGGGCACCGGGGAGCTGTTTTTT. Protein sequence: CSVGEVAGTGELFF.

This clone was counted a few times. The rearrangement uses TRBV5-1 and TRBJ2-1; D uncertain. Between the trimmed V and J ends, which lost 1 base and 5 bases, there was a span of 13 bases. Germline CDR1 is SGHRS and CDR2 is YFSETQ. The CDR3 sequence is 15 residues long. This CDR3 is CASSLRRSPNNEQFF. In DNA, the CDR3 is TGCGCCAGCAGCTTGAGAAGGAGTCCCAACAATGAGCAGTTCTTC.

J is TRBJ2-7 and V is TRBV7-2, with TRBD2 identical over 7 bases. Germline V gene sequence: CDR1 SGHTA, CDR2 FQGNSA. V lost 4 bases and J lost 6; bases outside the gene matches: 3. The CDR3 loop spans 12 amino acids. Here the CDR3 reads CASSSPGGEQYF. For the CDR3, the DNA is TGTGCCAGCAGCTCCCCGGGGGGCGAGCAGTACTTC.

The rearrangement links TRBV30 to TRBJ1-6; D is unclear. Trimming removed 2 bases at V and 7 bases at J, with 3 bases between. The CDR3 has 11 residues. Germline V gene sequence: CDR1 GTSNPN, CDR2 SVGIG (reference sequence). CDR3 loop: CAWSRNSPLHF. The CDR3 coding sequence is TGTGCCTGGAGTCGGAATTCACCCCTCCACTTT.

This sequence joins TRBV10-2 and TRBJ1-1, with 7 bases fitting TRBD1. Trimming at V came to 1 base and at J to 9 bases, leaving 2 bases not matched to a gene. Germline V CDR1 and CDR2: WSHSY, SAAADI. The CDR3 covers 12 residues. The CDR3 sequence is CASSELGQKAFF. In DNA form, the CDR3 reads TGCGCCAGCAGTGAGTTGGGACAGAAAGCTTTCTTT.

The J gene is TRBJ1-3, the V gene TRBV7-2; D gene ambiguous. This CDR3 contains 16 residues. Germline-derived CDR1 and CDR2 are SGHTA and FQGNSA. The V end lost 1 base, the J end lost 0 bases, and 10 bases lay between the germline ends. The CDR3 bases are TGTGCCAGCAGCTTAGGTGCAGGCTTCTCTGGAAACACCATATATTTT. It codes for CASSLGAGFSGNTIYF.

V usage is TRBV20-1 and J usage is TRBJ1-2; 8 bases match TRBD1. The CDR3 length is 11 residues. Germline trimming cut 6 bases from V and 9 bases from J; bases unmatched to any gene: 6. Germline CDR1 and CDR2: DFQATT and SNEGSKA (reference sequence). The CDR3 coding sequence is TGCAGTGCGCACAGGGGGATGAGCTACACCTTC. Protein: CSAHRGMSYTF.

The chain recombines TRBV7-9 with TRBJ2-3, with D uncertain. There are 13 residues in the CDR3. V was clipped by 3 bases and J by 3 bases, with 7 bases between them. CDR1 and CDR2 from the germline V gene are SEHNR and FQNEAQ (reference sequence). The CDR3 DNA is TGTGCCAGCAGCTTCCCGGAGACAGATACGCAGTATTTT. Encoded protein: CASSFPETDTQYF.

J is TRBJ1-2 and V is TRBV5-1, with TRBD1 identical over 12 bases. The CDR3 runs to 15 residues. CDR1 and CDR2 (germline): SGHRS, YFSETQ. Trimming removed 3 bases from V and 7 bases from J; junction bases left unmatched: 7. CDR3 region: CASSSPGQGARGYTF. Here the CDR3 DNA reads TGCGCCAGCAGCTCCCCGGGACAGGGGGCTCGTGGCTACACCTTC.

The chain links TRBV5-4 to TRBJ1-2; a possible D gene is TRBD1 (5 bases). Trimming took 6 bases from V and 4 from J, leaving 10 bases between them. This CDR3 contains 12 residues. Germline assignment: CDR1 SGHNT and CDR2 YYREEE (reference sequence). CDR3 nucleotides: TGTGCCAGCAAAGGGGCCCCCTATGGCTACACCTTC. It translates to CASKGAPYGYTF.

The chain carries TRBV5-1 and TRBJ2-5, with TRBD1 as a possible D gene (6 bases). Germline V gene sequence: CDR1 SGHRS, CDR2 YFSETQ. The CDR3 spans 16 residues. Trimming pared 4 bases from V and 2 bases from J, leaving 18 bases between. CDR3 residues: CASSKKTGVSQETQYF. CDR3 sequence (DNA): TGCGCCAGCAGCAAAAAGACAGGAGTCTCACAAGAGACCCAGTACTTC. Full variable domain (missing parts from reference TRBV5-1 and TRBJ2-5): KAGVTQTPRYLIKTRGQQVTLSCSPISGHRSVSWYQQTPGQGLQFLFEYFSETQRNKGNFPGRFSGRQFSNSRSEMNVSTLELGDSALYLCASSKKTGVSQETQYFGPGTRLLVL.

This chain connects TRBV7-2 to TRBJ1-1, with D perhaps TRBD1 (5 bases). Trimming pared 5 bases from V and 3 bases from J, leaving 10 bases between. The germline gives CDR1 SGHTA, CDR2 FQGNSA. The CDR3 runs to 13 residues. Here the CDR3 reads CASSVAGHTEAFF. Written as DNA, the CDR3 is TGTGCCAGCAGCGTTGCGGGGCACACTGAAGCTTTCTTT.

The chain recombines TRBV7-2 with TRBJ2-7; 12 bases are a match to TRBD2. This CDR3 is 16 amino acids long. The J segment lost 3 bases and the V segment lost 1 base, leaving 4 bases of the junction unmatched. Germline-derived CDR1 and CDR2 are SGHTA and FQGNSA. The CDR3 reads CASSLDGLAGFYEQYF. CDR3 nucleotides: TGTGCCAGCAGCTTAGATGGACTAGCGGGATTCTACGAGCAGTACTTC. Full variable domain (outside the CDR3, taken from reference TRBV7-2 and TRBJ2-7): GAGVSQSPSNKVTEKGKDVELRCDPISGHTALYWYRQSLGQGLEFLIYFQGNSAPDKSGLPSDRFSAERTGGSVSTLTIQRTQQEDSAVYLCASSLDGLAGFYEQYFGPGTRLTVT.

CDR3 amino acids: CASSSSPDLFF. The CDR3 bases are TGTGCCAGCAGCTCCAGTCCAGATCTGTTTTTT. The chain recombines TRBV7-9 with TRBJ1-4; D remains ambiguous. The V gene lost 4 bases and the J gene lost 14 bases, with 11 bases spanning the gap. This CDR3 has 11 residues. Germline V CDR1 and CDR2: SEHNR, FQNEAQ (reference sequence).

CDR3 protein: CASRGTSTDTQYF. CDR3 bases: TGTGCCAGCCGCGGGACTAGCACAGATACGCAGTATTTT. V gene TRBV9 combines with J gene TRBJ2-3; TRBD2 might be the D (6 bases). This CDR3 spans 13 amino acids. In germline, CDR1 is SGDLS, CDR2 YYNGEE. V lost 7 bases and J lost 0, with 9 bases in between.

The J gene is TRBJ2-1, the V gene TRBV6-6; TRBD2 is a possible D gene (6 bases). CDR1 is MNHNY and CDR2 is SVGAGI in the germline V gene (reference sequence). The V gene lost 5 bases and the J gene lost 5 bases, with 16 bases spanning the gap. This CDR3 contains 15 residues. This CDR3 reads CASSPRDFNDNEQFF. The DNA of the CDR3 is TGTGCCAGCAGTCCCCGGGACTTTAACGACAATGAGCAGTTCTTC.

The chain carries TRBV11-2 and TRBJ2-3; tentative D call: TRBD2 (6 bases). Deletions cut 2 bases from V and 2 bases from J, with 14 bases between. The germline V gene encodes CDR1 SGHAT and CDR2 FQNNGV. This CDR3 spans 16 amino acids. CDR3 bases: TGTGCCAGCAGCTTAAGGGTATGGGAGGTCACAGATACGCAGTATTTT. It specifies CASSLRVWEVTDTQYF.

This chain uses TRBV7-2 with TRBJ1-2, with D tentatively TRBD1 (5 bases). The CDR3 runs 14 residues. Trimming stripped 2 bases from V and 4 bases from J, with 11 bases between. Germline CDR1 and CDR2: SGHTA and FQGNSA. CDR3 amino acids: CASSLKGSSYGYTF. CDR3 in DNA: TGTGCCAGCAGCTTAAAGGGGTCAAGCTATGGCTACACCTTC.

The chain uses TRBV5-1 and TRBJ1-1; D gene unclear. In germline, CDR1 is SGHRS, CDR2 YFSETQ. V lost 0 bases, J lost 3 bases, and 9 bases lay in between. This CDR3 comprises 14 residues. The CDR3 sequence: CASSLVGVDTEAFF. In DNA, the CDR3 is TGCGCCAGCAGCTTGGTCGGGGTGGACACTGAAGCTTTCTTT.

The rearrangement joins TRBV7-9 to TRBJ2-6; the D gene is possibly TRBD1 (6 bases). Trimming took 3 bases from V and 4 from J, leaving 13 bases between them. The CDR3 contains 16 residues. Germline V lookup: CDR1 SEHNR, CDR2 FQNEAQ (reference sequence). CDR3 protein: CASSLTGPRGANVLTF. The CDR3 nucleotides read TGTGCCAGCAGCTTGACAGGACCTCGAGGGGCCAACGTCCTGACTTTC.

CDR3 DNA sequence: TGCGCCAGCAGCTACGCCGGGAACATCCAAGAGCAGTACTTC. This encodes CASSYAGNIQEQYF. V is TRBV5-1 and J is TRBJ2-5, with D perhaps TRBD2 (5 bases). Deletions cut 3 bases from V and 11 bases from J, with 20 bases between. This CDR3 has 14 residues. Germline CDR1 SGHRS, CDR2 YFSETQ.